A selection of T cell receptor beta chains follows, all from one sample in a study of shared clonotypes between healthy human individuals. Generated by immunoSEQ multiplex PCR, the TCRdb table keeps only in-frame clones and is missing some. The sample lists approximately 1,500,000 clones, approximately 96% seen once, with approximately 1.1% in the top ten. Sequencing used naive CD4+ T cells sorted from blood. The source is a man aged 25-45 years in good health. The CDR3 runs from the conserved cysteine through the conserved F or W.

V gene: TRBV7-3; J gene: TRBJ1-1; CDR3 protein: CASSPTAGFTEAFF
V gene: TRBV18; J gene: TRBJ2-5; CDR3 protein: CASSPTSETQYF
V gene: TRBV6-5; J gene: TRBJ2-7; CDR3 protein: CASSRRAGDYEQYF
V gene: TRBV5-1; J gene: TRBJ1-2; CDR3 protein: CASSLETADGYTF
V gene: TRBV25-1; J gene: TRBJ1-1; CDR3 protein: CASSGVGRNTEAFF
V gene: TRBV7-2; J gene: TRBJ2-7; CDR3 protein: CASSPAPGNGGEQYF
V gene: TRBV28; J gene: TRBJ1-5; CDR3 protein: CASSFGNPVYQPQHF
V gene: TRBV25-1; J gene: TRBJ2-3; CDR3 protein: CASSVGLRTTSTDTQYF
V gene: TRBV5-1; J gene: TRBJ2-1; CDR3 protein: CASSLGGPKGYNEQFF
V gene: TRBV7-7; J gene: TRBJ2-3; CDR3 protein: CASSRGLAGVTDTQYF
V gene: TRBV28; J gene: TRBJ2-2; CDR3 protein: CASSVIGPSAGELFF
V gene: TRBV29-1; J gene: TRBJ2-1; CDR3 protein: CSVGGTGARDEQFF